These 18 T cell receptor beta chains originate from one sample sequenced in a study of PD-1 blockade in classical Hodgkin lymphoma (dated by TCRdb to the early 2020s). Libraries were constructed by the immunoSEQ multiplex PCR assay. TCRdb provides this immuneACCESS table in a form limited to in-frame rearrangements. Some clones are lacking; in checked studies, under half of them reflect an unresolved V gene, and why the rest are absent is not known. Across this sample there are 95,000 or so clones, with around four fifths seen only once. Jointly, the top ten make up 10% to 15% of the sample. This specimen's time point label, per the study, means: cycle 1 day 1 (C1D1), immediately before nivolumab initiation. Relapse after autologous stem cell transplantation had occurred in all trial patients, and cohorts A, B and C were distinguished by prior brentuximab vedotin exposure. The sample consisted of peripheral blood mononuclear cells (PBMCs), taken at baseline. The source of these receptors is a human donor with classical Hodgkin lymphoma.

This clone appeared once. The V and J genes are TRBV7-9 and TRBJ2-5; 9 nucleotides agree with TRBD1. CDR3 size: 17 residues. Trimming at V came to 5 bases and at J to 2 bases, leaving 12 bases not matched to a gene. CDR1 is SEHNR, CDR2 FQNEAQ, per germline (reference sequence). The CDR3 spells CASSQRRTGTGQETQYF. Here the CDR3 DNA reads TGTGCCAGCAGCCAGAGAAGGACCGGGACAGGGCAAGAGACCCAGTACTTC.

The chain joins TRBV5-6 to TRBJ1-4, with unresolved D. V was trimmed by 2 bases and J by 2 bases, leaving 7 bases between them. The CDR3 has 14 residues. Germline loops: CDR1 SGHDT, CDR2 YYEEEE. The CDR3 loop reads CASSFRLTNEKLFF. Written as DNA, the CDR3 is TGTGCCAGCAGCTTTAGGTTGACTAATGAAAAACTGTTTTTT.

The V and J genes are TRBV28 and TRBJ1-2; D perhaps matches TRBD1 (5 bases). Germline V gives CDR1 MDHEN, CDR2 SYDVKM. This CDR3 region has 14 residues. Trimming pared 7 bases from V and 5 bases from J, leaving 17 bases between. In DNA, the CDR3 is TGTGCCAGCATTGGAGGGTTACGGGGGTATGGCTACACCTTC. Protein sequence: CASIGGLRGYGYTF.

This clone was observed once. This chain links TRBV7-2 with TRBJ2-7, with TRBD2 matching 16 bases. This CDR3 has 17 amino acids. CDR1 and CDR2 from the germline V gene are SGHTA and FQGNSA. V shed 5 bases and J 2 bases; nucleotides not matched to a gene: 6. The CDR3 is CASSPGTSGRATYEQYF. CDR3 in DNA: TGTGCCAGCAGCCCCGGGACTAGCGGGAGGGCCACCTACGAGCAGTACTTC.

The CDR3 sequence is CASSISLTGVNEKLFF. The CDR3 DNA follows: TGTGCCAGCAGCATAAGCCTGACAGGAGTTAATGAAAAACTGTTTTTT. The chain has TRBV25-1 and TRBJ1-4; possible D gene TRBD1, 6 bases. Germline CDR1 is MGHDK and CDR2 is SYGVNS. CDR3 size: 16 residues. V was shortened by 6 bases and J by 4 bases, with 18 bases between the two germline ends.

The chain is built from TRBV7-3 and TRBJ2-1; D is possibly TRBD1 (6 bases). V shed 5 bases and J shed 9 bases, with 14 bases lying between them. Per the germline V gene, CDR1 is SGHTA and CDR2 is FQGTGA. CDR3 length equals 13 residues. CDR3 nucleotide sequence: TGTGCCAGCAGCGTCACGACAGGCACTGAGCAGTTCTTC. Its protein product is CASSVTTGTEQFF.

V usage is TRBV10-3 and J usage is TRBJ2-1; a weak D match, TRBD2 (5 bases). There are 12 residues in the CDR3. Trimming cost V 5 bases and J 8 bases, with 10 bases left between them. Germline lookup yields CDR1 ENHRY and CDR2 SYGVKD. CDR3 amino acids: CAISFGGDEQFF. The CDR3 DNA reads TGTGCCATCAGTTTTGGAGGAGATGAGCAGTTCTTC.

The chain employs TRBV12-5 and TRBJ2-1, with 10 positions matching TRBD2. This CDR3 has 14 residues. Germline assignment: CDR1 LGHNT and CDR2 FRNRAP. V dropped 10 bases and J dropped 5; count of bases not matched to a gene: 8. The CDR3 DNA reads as TGTGCTACCGTCCCAGCGGGAGGGAACAATGAGCAGTTCTTC. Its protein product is CATVPAGGNNEQFF.

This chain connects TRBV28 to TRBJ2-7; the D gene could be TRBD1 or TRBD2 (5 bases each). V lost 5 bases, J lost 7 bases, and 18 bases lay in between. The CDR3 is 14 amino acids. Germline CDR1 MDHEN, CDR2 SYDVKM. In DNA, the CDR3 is TGTGCCAGCAGTCCCGGGACGTCGGAATTAGAGCAGTACTTC. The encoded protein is CASSPGTSELEQYF.

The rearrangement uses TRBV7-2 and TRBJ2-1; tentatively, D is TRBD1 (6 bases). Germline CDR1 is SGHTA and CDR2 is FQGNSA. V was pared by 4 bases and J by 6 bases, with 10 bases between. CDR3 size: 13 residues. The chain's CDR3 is CASSYLGGNEQFF. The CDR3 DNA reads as TGTGCCAGCAGCTACTTAGGGGGCAATGAGCAGTTCTTC. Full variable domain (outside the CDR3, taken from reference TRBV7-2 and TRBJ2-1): GAGVSQSPSNKVTEKGKDVELRCDPISGHTALYWYRQSLGQGLEFLIYFQGNSAPDKSGLPSDRFSAERTGGSVSTLTIQRTQQEDSAVYLCASSYLGGNEQFFGPGTRLTVL.

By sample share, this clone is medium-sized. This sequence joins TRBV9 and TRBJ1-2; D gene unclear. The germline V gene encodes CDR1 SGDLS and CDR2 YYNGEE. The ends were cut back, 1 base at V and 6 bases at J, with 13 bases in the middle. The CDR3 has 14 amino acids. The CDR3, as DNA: TGTGCCAGCAGCGTAAAGGTAGCAGGTGATGGCTACACCTTC. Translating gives CASSVKVAGDGYTF.

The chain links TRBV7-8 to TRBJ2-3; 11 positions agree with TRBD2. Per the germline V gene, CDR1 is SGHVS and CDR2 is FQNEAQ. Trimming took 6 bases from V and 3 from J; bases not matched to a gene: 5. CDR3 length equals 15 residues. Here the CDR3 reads CASRLAGVGTDTQYF. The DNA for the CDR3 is TGTGCCAGCAGACTAGCGGGAGTGGGTACAGATACGCAGTATTTT.

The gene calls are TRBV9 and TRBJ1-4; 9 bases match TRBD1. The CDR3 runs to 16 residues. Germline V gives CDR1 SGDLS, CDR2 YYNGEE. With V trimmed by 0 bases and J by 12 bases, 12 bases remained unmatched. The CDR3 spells CASSVATGGSGGELFF. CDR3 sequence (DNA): TGTGCCAGCAGCGTAGCTACAGGGGGCTCCGGAGGGGAACTGTTTTTT. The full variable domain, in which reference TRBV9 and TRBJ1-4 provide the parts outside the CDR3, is DSGVTQTPKHLITATGQRVTLRCSPRSGDLSVYWYQQSLDQGLQFLIQYYNGEERAKGNILERFSAQQFPDLHSELNLSSLELGDSALYFCASSVATGGSGGELFFGSGTQLSVL.

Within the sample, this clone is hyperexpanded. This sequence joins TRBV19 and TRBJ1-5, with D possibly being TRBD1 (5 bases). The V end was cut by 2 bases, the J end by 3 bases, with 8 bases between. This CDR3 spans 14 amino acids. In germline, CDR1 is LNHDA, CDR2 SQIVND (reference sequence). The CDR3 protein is CASSIMDNNQPQHF. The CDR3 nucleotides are TGTGCCAGTAGTATAATGGACAACAATCAGCCCCAGCATTTT.

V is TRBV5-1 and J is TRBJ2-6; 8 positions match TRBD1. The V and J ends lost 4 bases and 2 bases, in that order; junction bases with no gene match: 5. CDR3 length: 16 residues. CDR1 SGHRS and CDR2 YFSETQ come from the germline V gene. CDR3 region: CASSPAGGAGANVLTF. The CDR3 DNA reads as TGCGCCAGCAGCCCTGCAGGGGGCGCTGGGGCCAACGTCCTGACTTTC.

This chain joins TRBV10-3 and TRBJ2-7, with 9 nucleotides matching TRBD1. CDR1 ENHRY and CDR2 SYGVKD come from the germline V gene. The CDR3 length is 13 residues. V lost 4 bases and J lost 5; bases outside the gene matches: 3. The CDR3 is CAISGGQGNEQYF. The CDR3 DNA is TGTGCCATCAGTGGGGGACAGGGCAACGAGCAGTACTTC.

CDR3 protein: CATSRRQSLGNEQFF. The CDR3 nucleotides are TGTGCCACCAGCAGGAGACAGAGTCTGGGCAATGAGCAGTTCTTC. The chain links TRBV15 to TRBJ2-1, with D maybe TRBD1 (5 bases). The CDR3 is 15 amino acids. The germline V gene has CDR1 LNHNV and CDR2 YYDKDF (reference sequence). Trimming left V 3 bases short and J 6 bases short, with 15 bases between.

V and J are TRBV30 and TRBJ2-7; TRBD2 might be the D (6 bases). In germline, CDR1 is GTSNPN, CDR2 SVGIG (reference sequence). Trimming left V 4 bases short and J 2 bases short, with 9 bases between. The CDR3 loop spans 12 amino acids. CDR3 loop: CAWTSETYEQYF. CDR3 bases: TGTGCCTGGACTAGCGAGACCTACGAGCAGTACTTC.